This TCR beta chain appears in the sequencing data of a study of blood T cells in healthy people across ages. Germline CDR1 is SGHTA and CDR2 is FQGNSA. The CDR3 contains 15 residues. The V end was cut by 4 bases, the J end by 3 bases, with 10 bases between. Only a few counts were recorded for this clonotype. It was with a sample-barcoded 5' primer and a J-beta primer mix that a second PCR of about 6 to 12 cycles was run. TCRdb reprocessed the 5' RACE reads with MiXCR, giving one entry per CDR3 protein. The sample has approximately 690,000 distinct CDR3 sequences, under 65% seen once. Sequencing was done on a sample of blood. The rearrangement joins TRBV7-2 to TRBJ2-6; D possibly corresponds to TRBD2 (6 bases). This sequence originates from a man aged 55 to 70 in good health. CDR3 nucleotide sequence: TGTGCCAGCAGCTACGGACTACGTGGGGCCAACGTCCTGACTTTC. This encodes CASSYGLRGANVLTF.